The sequence of this T cell receptor (beta chain) was determined in a study of T cells in Graves' hyperthyroidism and ophthalmopathy. Study information: Specimen type is peripheral blood, collected at initial diagnosis prior to any treatment.

Patients were excluded because of uncontrolled infection, other autoimmune disease, pregnancy or lactation. Germline CDR1 reads MNHEY; CDR2 reads SVGEGT. CDR3 length: 15 residues. The V segment lost 2 bases and the J segment 7 bases; nucleotides outside the gene matches: 3. TCR beta CDR3 sequences were amplified from RNA transcripts. In the first-round RT-PCR of the TCR CDR3, the HTBI primer set was used. TCRdb itself ran the multiplex PCR reads through MiXCR, one entry per CDR3 protein. The table shows hundreds of thousands of distinct CDR3 sequences, with 16% occurring only once. V usage is TRBV6-2 or TRBV6-3 and J usage is TRBJ1-6; 9 bases map to TRBD1. The clonotype comes from a young woman with Graves' hyperthyroidism. The sequencing sample was made of blood. The CDR3 spells CASSYLGTGNSPLHF. The DNA of the CDR3 is TGTGCCAGCAGTTACCTAGGGACAGGGAATTCACCCCTCCACTTT.